This T cell receptor beta chain emerged from a study of CXCR3-negative and CXCR3-positive naive CD8 T cells. Germline CDR1 and CDR2: SGHKS and YYEKEE (reference sequence). This CDR3 has 14 residues. Findings and limits, study-wide: In CXCR3-positive naive cells, the TRB CDR3s were more hydrophobic than in CXCR3-negative naive cells.

Comments on this clonotype: Antigen: not known.

Roughly 300,000 cells per CD8+ T cell subset were flow-sorted in triplicate. Carrying UMI labels, the TRB cDNA libraries were prepared through 5' RACE. TCRdb re-analyzed the 5' RACE reads; it lists each CDR3 protein once, without DNA. Reported are about 110,000 distinct CDR3 sequences; the ten largest clones contain 0.38%. The chain links TRBV5-5 to TRBJ1-2; there is no DNA to check the TCRdb D call of TRBD1. Sequencing was carried out using naive CXCR3+ CD8+ T cells from blood. Subset denoted: CD45RO-CCR7+CD27+CD95- naive CD8+ T cells expressing CXCR3 (TNR3+). The receptor's source is a human donor in good health. Some clones in this sample may be carry-over from other donors' samples. CDR3: CASSLVQGDPGYTF.